Reported below is one T cell receptor beta chain. The germline V and J ends were trimmed by 2 bases and 4 bases, with 20 bases remaining between them. Germline V CDR1 and CDR2: MDHEN, SYDVKM. The CDR3 spans 17 residues. TCRdb's copy holds only in-frame clones and misses some; the assay was immunoSEQ multiplex PCR. The sample records about 130,000 clones, roughly 80% being singletons. This specimen comes from a study of blood T cell repertoires in COVID-19. Whole-study context: Both acute and convalescent COVID-19 samples were obtained from the United States, Italy and Spain.

The sequencing sample was made of peripheral blood. The source of this sequence is a man aged 55 to 70 who had recovered from COVID-19. The V and J genes are TRBV28 and TRBJ1-2; maybe TRBD1 (6 bases). Here the CDR3 reads CASSLQGTTLPSYGYTF. Written as DNA, the CDR3 is TGTGCCAGCAGTTTACAGGGGACCACTCTACCCTCCTATGGCTACACCTTC.